This T cell receptor (beta chain) comes out of a study of blood T cell repertoires in COVID-19. Study at large: Researchers got acute and convalescent COVID-19 samples from the United States, Italy and Spain.

CDR1 and CDR2 (germline): LNHDA, SQIVND (reference sequence). CDR3 length: 14 amino acids. Trimming removed 5 bases from V and 1 base from J, with 11 bases in between. Sequencing was performed with immunoSEQ multiplex PCR; in TCRdb, only in-frame clones are kept and a portion is missing. The sample lists about 270,000 clones; roughly 85% were seen once. The TCR originated in a woman aged 18-29 years with acute or convalescent COVID-19. Sequencing was done on a sample of peripheral blood. The chain combines TRBV19 with TRBJ1-1; possibly TRBD1 for D (6 bases). CDR3 sequence: CASSFRTENTEAFF. For the CDR3, the DNA is TGTGCCAGTAGTTTCCGGACAGAGAACACTGAAGCTTTCTTT. Together with reference TRBV19 and TRBJ1-1, the CDR3 gives the full variable domain: DGGITQSPKYLFRKEGQNVTLSCEQNLNHDAMYWYRQDPGQGLRLIYYSQIVNDFQKGDIAEGYSVSREKKESFPLTVTSAQKNPTAFYLCASSFRTENTEAFFGQGTRLTVV.